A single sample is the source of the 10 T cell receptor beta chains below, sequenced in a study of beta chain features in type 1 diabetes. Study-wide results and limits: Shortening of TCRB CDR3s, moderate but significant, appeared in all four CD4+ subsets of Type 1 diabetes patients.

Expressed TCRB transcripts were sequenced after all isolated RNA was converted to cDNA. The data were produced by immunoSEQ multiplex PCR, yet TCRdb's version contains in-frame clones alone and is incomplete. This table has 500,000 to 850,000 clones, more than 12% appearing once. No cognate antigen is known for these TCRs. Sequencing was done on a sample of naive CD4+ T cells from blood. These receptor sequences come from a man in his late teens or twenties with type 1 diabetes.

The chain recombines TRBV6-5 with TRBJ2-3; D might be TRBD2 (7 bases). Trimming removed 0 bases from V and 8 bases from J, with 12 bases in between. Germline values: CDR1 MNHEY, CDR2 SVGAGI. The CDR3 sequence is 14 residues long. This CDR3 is CASSYSGGQGTQYF. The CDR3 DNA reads TGTGCCAGCAGTTACTCCGGGGGGCAGGGTACGCAGTATTTT.

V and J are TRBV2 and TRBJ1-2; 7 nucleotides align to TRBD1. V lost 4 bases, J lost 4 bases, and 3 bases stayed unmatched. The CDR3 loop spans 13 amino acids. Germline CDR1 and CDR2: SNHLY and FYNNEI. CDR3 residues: CASSAGTVYGYTF. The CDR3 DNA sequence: TGTGCCAGCAGTGCCGGGACAGTCTATGGCTACACCTTC.

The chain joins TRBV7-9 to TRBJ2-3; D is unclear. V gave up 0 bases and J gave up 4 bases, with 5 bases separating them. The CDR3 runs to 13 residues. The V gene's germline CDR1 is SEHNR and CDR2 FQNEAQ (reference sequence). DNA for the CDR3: TGTGCCAGCAGCTTAGCACATGCAGATACGCAGTATTTT. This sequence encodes CASSLAHADTQYF. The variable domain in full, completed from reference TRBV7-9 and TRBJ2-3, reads DTGVSQNPRHKITKRGQNVTFRCDPISEHNRLYWYRQTLGQGPEFLTYFQNEAQLEKSRLLSDRFSAERPKGSFSTLEIQRTEQGDSAMYLCASSLAHADTQYFGPGTRLTVL.

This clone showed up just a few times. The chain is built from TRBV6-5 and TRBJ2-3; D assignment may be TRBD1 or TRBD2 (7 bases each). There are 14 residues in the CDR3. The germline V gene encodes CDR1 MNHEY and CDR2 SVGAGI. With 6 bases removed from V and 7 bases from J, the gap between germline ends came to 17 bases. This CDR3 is CASSQGGAGNTQYF. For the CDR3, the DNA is TGTGCCAGCAGCCAGGGGGGGGCTGGGAATACGCAGTATTTT.

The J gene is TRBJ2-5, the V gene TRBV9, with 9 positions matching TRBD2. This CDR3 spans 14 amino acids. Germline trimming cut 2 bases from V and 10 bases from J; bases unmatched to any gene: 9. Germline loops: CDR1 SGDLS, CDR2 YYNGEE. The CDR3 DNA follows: TGTGCCAGCAGCGTTTTCCTAGCGGGGCCCTTCCAGTACTTC. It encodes CASSVFLAGPFQYF.

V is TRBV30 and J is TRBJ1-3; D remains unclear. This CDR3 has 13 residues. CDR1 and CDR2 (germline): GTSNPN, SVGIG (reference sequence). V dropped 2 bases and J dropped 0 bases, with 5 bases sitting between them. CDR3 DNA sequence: TGTGCCTGGAGTCCGTACTCTGGAAACACCATATATTTT. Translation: CAWSPYSGNTIYF.

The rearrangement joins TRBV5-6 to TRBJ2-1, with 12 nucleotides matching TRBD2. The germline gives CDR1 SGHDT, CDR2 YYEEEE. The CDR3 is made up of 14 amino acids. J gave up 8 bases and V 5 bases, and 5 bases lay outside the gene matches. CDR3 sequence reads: CASSPRLAGDEQFF. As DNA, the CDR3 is TGTGCCAGCAGTCCGAGACTAGCGGGAGATGAGCAGTTCTTC. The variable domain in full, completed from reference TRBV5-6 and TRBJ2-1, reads DAGVTQSPTHLIKTRGQQVTLRCSPKSGHDTVSWYQQALGQGPQFIFQYYEEEERQRGNFPDRFSGHQFPNYSSELNVNALLLGDSALYLCASSPRLAGDEQFFGPGTRLTVL.

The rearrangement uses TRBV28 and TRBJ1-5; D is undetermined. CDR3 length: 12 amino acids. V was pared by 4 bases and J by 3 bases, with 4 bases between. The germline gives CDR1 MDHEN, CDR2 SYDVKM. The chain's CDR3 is CASSSFNQPQHF. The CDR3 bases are TGTGCCAGCAGTTCTTTCAATCAGCCCCAGCATTTT.

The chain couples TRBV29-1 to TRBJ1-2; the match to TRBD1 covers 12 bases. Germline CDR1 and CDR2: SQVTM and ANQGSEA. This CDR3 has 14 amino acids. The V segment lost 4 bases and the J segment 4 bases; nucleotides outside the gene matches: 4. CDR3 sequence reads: CSVASGQGAYGYTF. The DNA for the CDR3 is TGCAGCGTTGCCTCGGGACAGGGGGCCTATGGCTACACCTTC. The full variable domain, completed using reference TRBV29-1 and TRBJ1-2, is SAVISQKPSRDICQRGTSLTIQCQVDSQVTMMFWYRQQPGQSLTLIATANQGSEATYESGFVIDKFPISRPNLTFSTLTVSNMSPEDSSIYLCSVASGQGAYGYTFGSGTRLTVV.

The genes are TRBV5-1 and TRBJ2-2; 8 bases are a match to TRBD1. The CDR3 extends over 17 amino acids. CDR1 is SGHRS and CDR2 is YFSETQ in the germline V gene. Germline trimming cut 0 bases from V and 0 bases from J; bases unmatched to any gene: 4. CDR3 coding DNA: TGCGCCAGCAGCTTGGTTCCAGGGGGCACGAACACCGGGGAGCTGTTTTTT. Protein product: CASSLVPGGTNTGELFF. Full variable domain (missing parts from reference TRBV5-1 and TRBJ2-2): KAGVTQTPRYLIKTRGQQVTLSCSPISGHRSVSWYQQTPGQGLQFLFEYFSETQRNKGNFPGRFSGRQFSNSRSEMNVSTLELGDSALYLCASSLVPGGTNTGELFFGEGSRLTVL.